The 24 T cell receptor beta chains presented below share a single source sample, sequenced in a study of blood T cell repertoires in COVID-19. Repertoires were generated with immunoSEQ multiplex PCR, while TCRdb's copy carries only in-frame clones and drops some. This repertoire shows almost 300,000 clones, around 92% found once; its top ten account for around 10%. Sequencing input: peripheral blood. The receptors stem from a woman aged 25 to 39 with COVID-19, enrolled during active disease.

This clone appeared a few times. The V gene is TRBV5-8, the J gene TRBJ2-7; TRBD1 agrees at 7 bases. V lost 0 bases to trimming and J lost 0 bases; unmatched junction nucleotides: 12. Germline V gene sequence: CDR1 SGHTS, CDR2 YDEGEE. CDR3 size: 18 residues. The CDR3 spells CASSLGTWAGDSSYEQYF. DNA of the CDR3: TGTGCCAGCAGCTTGGGAACTTGGGCAGGGGACAGCTCCTACGAGCAGTACTTC.

The V gene is TRBV5-6, the J gene TRBJ1-1, with D perhaps matching TRBD1 (5 bases). V was clipped by 4 bases and J by 7 bases, with 20 bases between them. Germline CDR1 is SGHDT and CDR2 is YYEEEE. The CDR3 extends over 15 amino acids. CDR3 protein: CASSPAGHLGSEAFF. CDR3 bases: TGTGCCAGCAGCCCAGCTGGACATCTAGGCAGTGAAGCTTTCTTT.

This rearrangement joins TRBV7-6 to TRBJ1-4; tentatively, D is TRBD1 (6 bases). Germline V CDR1 and CDR2: SGHVS, FNYEAQ. The CDR3 sequence is 17 residues long. V was trimmed by 1 base and J by 13 bases, leaving 25 bases between them. The CDR3 DNA reads TGTGCCAGCAGCTTAGGGACTCCGAGCGTACAGGGTATAGTACTGTTTTTT. Its translation is CASSLGTPSVQGIVLFF.

V is TRBV6-4 and J is TRBJ1-3, with D hard to call. The ends were cut back, 6 bases at V and 3 bases at J, with 3 bases in the middle. There are 11 residues in the CDR3. Germline values: CDR1 MRHNA, CDR2 SNTAGT. DNA for the CDR3: TGTGCCAGCAGCTATGGAAACACCATATATTTT. It yields the protein CASSYGNTIYF.

The chain combines TRBV13 with TRBJ1-6; TRBD1 might be the D (5 bases). V was shortened by 2 bases and J by 7 bases, with 9 bases between the two germline ends. Germline V CDR1 and CDR2: PRHDT, FYEKMQ (reference sequence). CDR3 length equals 14 residues. The CDR3 protein is CASSLQGINSPLHF. CDR3 DNA sequence: TGTGCCAGCAGCTTACAGGGTATCAATTCACCCCTCCACTTT.

This chain joins TRBV2 and TRBJ1-5; D possibly corresponds to TRBD1 (5 bases). CDR3 length equals 15 residues. V was pared by 7 bases and J by 7 bases, with 20 bases between. Per the germline V gene, CDR1 is SNHLY and CDR2 is FYNNEI. CDR3 nucleotides: TGTGCCAGCAATGGAGGGTGGCAGGGTATCCAGCCCCAGCATTTT. It is translated as CASNGGWQGIQPQHF.

The chain joins TRBV10-2 to TRBJ1-1; 7 nucleotides line up with TRBD1. The CDR3 sequence is 13 residues long. V shed 6 bases and J 4 bases; nucleotides not matched to a gene: 5. CDR1 is WSHSY, CDR2 SAAADI, per germline. The CDR3 here is CASRFPGGTEAFF. In DNA form, the CDR3 reads TGCGCCAGCAGATTCCCAGGGGGCACTGAAGCTTTCTTT.

The V call is TRBV6-1, the J call TRBJ1-3; 8 nucleotides line up with TRBD1. Trimming removed 1 base from V and 8 bases from J; junction bases left unmatched: 7. The CDR3 sequence is 15 residues long. Germline V CDR1 and CDR2: MNHNS, SASEGT. The CDR3 DNA sequence: TGTGCCAGCAGTGAAGAGACAGGGGATGTATACACCATATATTTT. Protein: CASSEETGDVYTIYF.

The chain couples TRBV10-1 to TRBJ1-4; D gene ambiguous. Between the trimmed V and J ends, which lost 7 bases and 3 bases, there was a span of 24 bases. Germline-derived CDR1 and CDR2 are WNHNN and SYGVQD (reference sequence). The CDR3 consists of 18 residues. The CDR3 loop is CASNTEGAGGSSNEKLFF. CDR3 DNA sequence: TGCGCCAGCAATACCGAGGGCGCGGGAGGGAGTTCTAATGAAAAACTGTTTTTT.

This chain joins TRBV6-6 and TRBJ2-2, with TRBD1 identical over 8 bases. This CDR3 spans 15 amino acids. Germline loops: CDR1 MNHNY, CDR2 SVGAGI (reference sequence). Losses at the gene ends were 6 bases for V and 4 bases for J; bases not matched to a gene: 7. The DNA for the CDR3 is TGTGCCAGCAGGCCCCTAGGACAGGGCACCGGGGAGCTGTTTTTT. Amino acids: CASRPLGQGTGELFF.

The chain couples TRBV13 to TRBJ1-3, with 10 positions matching TRBD1. Germline assignment: CDR1 PRHDT and CDR2 FYEKMQ (reference sequence). The CDR3 extends over 15 amino acids. Trimming took 5 bases from V and 7 from J; bases not matched to a gene: 8. The CDR3 DNA reads as TGTGCCAGCAGCACCTCCGGGACAGGGGCGAACACCATATATTTT. This encodes CASSTSGTGANTIYF.

The CDR3 loop reads CASSPTGEVNTGELFF. The CDR3 coding sequence is TGTGCCAGCTCACCAACAGGGGAGGTGAACACCGGGGAGCTGTTTTTT. This rearrangement joins TRBV18 to TRBJ2-2, with D possibly matching TRBD1 (7 bases). V was shortened by 2 bases and J by 1 base, with 11 bases between the two germline ends. CDR1 KGHSH and CDR2 LQKENI come from the germline V gene. This CDR3 spans 16 amino acids.

The gene calls are TRBV6-5 and TRBJ2-5; 8 nucleotides agree with TRBD1. In germline, CDR1 is MNHEY, CDR2 SVGAGI. Trimming cost V 0 bases and J 5 bases; bases outside gene matches: 8. This CDR3 is built from 16 residues. In nucleotides, the CDR3 is TGTGCCAGCAGTTACTCGAGCGGACAGGGAGACGAGACCCAGTACTTC. This encodes CASSYSSGQGDETQYF.

The chain joins TRBV27 to TRBJ1-4, with D perhaps TRBD1 (5 bases). CDR3 length: 15 residues. V was trimmed by 8 bases and J by 4 bases, leaving 17 bases between them. Germline V gene data show CDR1 as MNHEY and CDR2 as SMNVEV (reference sequence). The CDR3 DNA reads TGTGCCAGCGGAGGGGCGGCCTCGGGTAATGAAAAACTGTTTTTT. Protein product: CASGGAASGNEKLFF.

This chain links TRBV5-1 with TRBJ1-4; D unclear. CDR3 size: 13 residues. V was pared by 4 bases and J by 4 bases, with 8 bases between. CDR1 SGHRS and CDR2 YFSETQ come from the germline V gene. The DNA for the CDR3 is TGCGCCAGCAGCGGCAGGAATAATGAAAAACTGTTTTTT. Protein: CASSGRNNEKLFF.

The chain couples TRBV28 to TRBJ1-5, with TRBD1 matching 10 bases. CDR1 MDHEN and CDR2 SYDVKM come from the germline V gene. There are 15 residues in the CDR3. J gave up 3 bases and V 6 bases, and 5 bases lay outside the gene matches. In DNA form, the CDR3 reads TGTGCCAGCAGCTTGACAGGGGGCAACAATCAGCCCCAGCATTTT. Residues: CASSLTGGNNQPQHF. Filled out from reference TRBV28 and TRBJ1-5, the complete variable domain reads DVKVTQSSRYLVKRTGEKVFLECVQDMDHENMFWYRQDPGLGLRLIYFSYDVKMKEKGDIPEGYSVSREKKERFSLILESASTNQTSMYLCASSLTGGNNQPQHFGDGTRLSIL.

A word on this clone: In the same sample, other DNA sequences code for this CDR3. The chain recombines TRBV7-9 with TRBJ1-5, with 7 bases matching TRBD1. V lost 5 bases and J lost 2; bases outside the gene matches: 3. There are 14 residues in the CDR3. In germline, CDR1 is SEHNR, CDR2 FQNEAQ (reference sequence). Here the CDR3 DNA reads TGTGCCAGCAGCCCCGGGACAGGCAATCAGCCCCAGCATTTT. This gives the protein CASSPGTGNQPQHF.

The genes are TRBV4-1 and TRBJ2-7, with D maybe TRBD2 (6 bases). The CDR3 totals 14 residues. The V gene lost 2 bases and the J gene lost 4 bases, with 12 bases spanning the gap. The germline V gene encodes CDR1 MGHRA and CDR2 YSYEKL. The CDR3 protein is CASSQWGLGYEQYF. The CDR3 DNA follows: TGCGCCAGCAGCCAATGGGGACTTGGTTACGAGCAGTACTTC.

The chain couples TRBV6-1 to TRBJ1-1; D unclear. This CDR3 comprises 14 residues. Germline V gene lookup returns CDR1 MNHNS and CDR2 SASEGT. With 2 bases removed from V and 1 base from J, the gap between germline ends came to 8 bases. The CDR3 region is CASSEIVRNTEAFF. The CDR3 DNA follows: TGTGCCAGCAGTGAAATCGTCAGGAACACTGAAGCTTTCTTT.

The chain recombines TRBV7-9 with TRBJ1-2, with D perhaps matching TRBD1 (5 bases). This CDR3 is built from 19 residues. Germline CDR1 SEHNR, CDR2 FQNEAQ (reference sequence). The ends were cut back, 5 bases at V and 2 bases at J, with 27 bases in the middle. Written as DNA, the CDR3 is TGTGCCAGCAGCCCAACGGGACTCGCGGCCTTGCTTGCGAACTATGGCTACACCTTC. Amino acid sequence: CASSPTGLAALLANYGYTF. Full variable domain (remainder filled in from reference TRBV7-9 and TRBJ1-2): DTGVSQNPRHKITKRGQNVTFRCDPISEHNRLYWYRQTLGQGPEFLTYFQNEAQLEKSRLLSDRFSAERPKGSFSTLEIQRTEQGDSAMYLCASSPTGLAALLANYGYTFGSGTRLTVV.

The sample holds one count of this clone. This sequence joins TRBV19 and TRBJ2-3, with TRBD2 matching 8 bases. The CDR3 has 13 amino acids. V lost 9 bases, J lost 4 bases, and 6 bases stayed unmatched. Per the germline V gene, CDR1 is LNHDA and CDR2 is SQIVND (reference sequence). In DNA form, the CDR3 reads TGTGCCAGCGGGCCGGGGGGGCCAGATACGCAGTATTTT. This translates into CASGPGGPDTQYF.

The CDR3 DNA follows: TGCGCCAGCAGCCACCGGACAGGGAGCACTGAAGCTTTCTTT. It translates to CASSHRTGSTEAFF. The chain employs TRBV4-1 and TRBJ1-1, with 8 bases identical to TRBD1. The CDR3 is made up of 14 amino acids. The germline V gene has CDR1 MGHRA and CDR2 YSYEKL. Losses at the gene ends were 3 bases for V and 4 bases for J; bases not matched to a gene: 4.

V is TRBV27 and J is TRBJ2-1, with a weak D call TRBD2 (7 bases). Germline V lookup: CDR1 MNHEY, CDR2 SMNVEV (reference sequence). Trimming removed 5 bases at V and 3 bases at J, with 17 bases between. This CDR3 has 16 residues. The CDR3 protein is CASSILERGGYNEQFF. In DNA, the CDR3 is TGTGCCAGCAGTATATTGGAGAGGGGGGGCTACAATGAGCAGTTCTTC.

The V and J genes are TRBV7-8 and TRBJ1-1; TRBD1 might be the D (6 bases). In germline, CDR1 is SGHVS, CDR2 FQNEAQ. V was cut by 3 bases and J by 6 bases, with 17 bases left in between. CDR3 length: 15 amino acids. The CDR3 bases are TGTGCCAGCAGCTTTTTGGTACAGGGACGACCTGAAGCTTTCTTT. It specifies CASSFLVQGRPEAFF.